The clone carrying this TCR beta chain was found many times. As yet, its antigen is unknown. The record originates from a study of T-cell reconstitution after alpha-beta-depleted transplantation in children. General study points: Hyperexpanded clones declined; after one year, newly produced T cells mostly supplied diversity.

This CDR3 has 12 amino acids. V shed 11 bases and J 11 bases; nucleotides not matched to a gene: 7. The germline V gene encodes CDR1 KGHDR and CDR2 SFDVKD. Molecular barcoding with unique molecular identifiers was used for the TCRbeta library. MiXCR, applied by TCRdb to the PCR reads, yields one record per CDR3 protein. The repertoire holds 190,000 or so distinct CDR3 sequences, 5% to 7.5% seen once, with about 5% in the top ten. This material consisted of PBMCs, taken before TCRalphabeta/CD19-depleted stem cell transplant. The V and J genes are TRBV24-1 and TRBJ2-2, with TRBD1 identical over 10 bases. The clonotype comes from a girl in the first two years of life with combined immunodeficiency, due to receive a stem cell transplant. CDR3 amino acids: CARNDRGPELFF. Here the CDR3 DNA reads TGTGCCAGAAACGACAGGGGGCCTGAGCTGTTTTTT.